This T cell receptor beta chain appears in the sequencing data of a study of T cells in tuberculosis (dated by TCRdb to 2017 to 2018). About the full investigation: The study combined CD1B tetramers and high-throughput TCR immunosequencing to characterize T cells specific for the mycobacterial lipid antigen glucose monomycolate (GMM). With ten people per group, a South African clinical cohort compared IGRA-negative adolescents, IGRA-positive adolescents with latent tuberculosis, and adults with active tuberculosis. Broad study findings and their caveats: The smaller NN-distances in active tuberculosis patients were driven in part by shorter CDR3-alpha lengths, while the difference seen for TCR-beta was not statistically significant. Smaller mean NN-distances to GMM-specific TCRs were observed in active tuberculosis TCR-alpha repertoires than in IGRA-negative controls, suggesting clonal expansion of GMM-specific TCRs. Clinical samples were selected based on the availability of cryopreserved specimens, with adults included as active tuberculosis cases and adolescents included as controls. A classifier using the diverse GMM-specific repertoire reached around 85% accuracy (AUROC 0.9 to 0.95), compared with approximately 73% accuracy using GEM motif frequencies.

At study entry, a tuberculin skin test and the QuantiFERON-TB GOLD In-Tube IGRA were used to screen adolescents for latent tuberculosis infection. Immunosequencing was performed on unsorted cryopreserved PBMC, with 90,000 to 100,000 T cells per clinical donor covered on average. Eleven high schools in the Worcester region of the Western Cape, South Africa, served as enrollment sites for adolescents aged 12 to 18 years. About 10 M. tuberculosis-infected and roughly 10 uninfected adolescents were selected with matching for age and sex. Adolescent PBMC were isolated from freshly drawn heparinized blood by density centrifugation and cryopreserved. Regarding this clone: It has no known antigen specificity. Nothing much larger sits one base from this clone, and base qualities are not available.

V gives up 5 bases and J gives up 6 bases, and the segment between their germline ends measures 18 bases. From a lookup of the germline V gene, CDR1 and CDR2 are SGHVS and FQNEAQ. Including cysteine and phenylalanine, the CDR3 has 15 amino acids. This entry keeps only the CDR3 DNA: 45 bases, framed from base 1. TCR libraries were generated with the immunoSEQ multiplex PCR assay, using TCR-beta and/or TCR-alpha/delta assays for each sample. The amplified TCR libraries were sequenced using the Illumina high-throughput platform. The study's own analysis went as follows. Clustering and dimensionality reduction were performed using pairwise TCRdist distances among GMM-specific receptors from ex vivo sorted or in vitro expanded T cells. The score assigned to each clinical repertoire was mean NN-distance, meaning the average TCRdist to the nearest 10% of tetramer-positive reference sequences. GEM TCR motif frequency was calculated as the fraction of unique TCRs that matched known GEM sequences in V/J usage and CDR3 length. Linear discriminant analysis with leave-one-out cross-validation, implemented in scikit-learn, was used to classify active tuberculosis. This is the immuneACCESS table as TCRdb keeps it, with only in-frame sequences that have V and J called. A part of the clones is gone; compared with another copy, unresolved V genes explain less than half, and the rest is unexplained. From that table come the V and J calls and clone size; the DNA was used to work out D and trimming. The sample data list 37,000 or so clones, and 94% of these were observed just once. 9% to 13% of the sample goes to the ten largest clones.

Source material: PBMCs. The clonotype was recovered from a donor between 10 and 35 years old with latent tuberculosis or without tuberculosis infection. Some clones in this sample may be carry-over from other donors' samples. The chain joins TRBV7-8 to TRBJ2-3; tentative D gene TRBD2, with 6 bases matching. CDR3 protein: CASSETRVWVDTQYF. The DNA sequence is as follows: TGTGCCAGCAGCGAGACTAGAGTTTGGGTTGATACGCAGTATTTT.